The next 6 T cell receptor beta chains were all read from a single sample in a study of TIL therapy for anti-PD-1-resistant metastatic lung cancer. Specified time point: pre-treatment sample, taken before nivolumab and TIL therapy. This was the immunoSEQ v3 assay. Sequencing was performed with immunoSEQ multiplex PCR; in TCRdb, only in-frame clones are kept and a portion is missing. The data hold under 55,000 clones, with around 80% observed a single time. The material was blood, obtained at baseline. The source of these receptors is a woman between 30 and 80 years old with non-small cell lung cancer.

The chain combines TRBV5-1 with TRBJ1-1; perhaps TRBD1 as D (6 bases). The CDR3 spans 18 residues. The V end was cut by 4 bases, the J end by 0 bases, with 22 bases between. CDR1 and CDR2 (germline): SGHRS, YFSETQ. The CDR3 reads CASSRNSGHPLLNTEAFF. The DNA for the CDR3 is TGCGCCAGCAGCCGAAACTCGGGACATCCGCTACTGAACACTGAAGCTTTCTTT.

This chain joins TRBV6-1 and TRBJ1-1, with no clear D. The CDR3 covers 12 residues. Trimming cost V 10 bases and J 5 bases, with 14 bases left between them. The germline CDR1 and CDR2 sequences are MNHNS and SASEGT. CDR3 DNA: TGTGCCATCGGACGGGGAAGTACTGAAGCTTTCTTT. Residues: CAIGRGSTEAFF.

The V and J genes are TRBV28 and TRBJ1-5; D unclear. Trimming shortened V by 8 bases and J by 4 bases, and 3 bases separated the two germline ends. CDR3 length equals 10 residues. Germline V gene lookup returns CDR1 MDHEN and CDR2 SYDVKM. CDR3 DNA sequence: TGTGCCAGCGGTAATCAGCCCCAGCATTTT. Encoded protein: CASGNQPQHF.

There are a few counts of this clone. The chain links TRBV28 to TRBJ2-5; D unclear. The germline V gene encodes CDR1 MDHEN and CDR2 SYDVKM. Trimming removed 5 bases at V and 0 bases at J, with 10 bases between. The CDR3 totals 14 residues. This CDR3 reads CASSPGLYQETQYF. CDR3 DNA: TGTGCCAGCAGTCCCGGATTATACCAAGAGACCCAGTACTTC.

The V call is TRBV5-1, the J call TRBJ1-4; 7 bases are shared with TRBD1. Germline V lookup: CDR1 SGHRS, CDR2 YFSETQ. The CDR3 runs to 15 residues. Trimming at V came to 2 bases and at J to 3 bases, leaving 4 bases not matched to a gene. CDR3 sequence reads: CASSLGQASNEKLFF. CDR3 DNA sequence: TGCGCCAGCAGCTTAGGACAGGCCTCTAATGAAAAACTGTTTTTT.

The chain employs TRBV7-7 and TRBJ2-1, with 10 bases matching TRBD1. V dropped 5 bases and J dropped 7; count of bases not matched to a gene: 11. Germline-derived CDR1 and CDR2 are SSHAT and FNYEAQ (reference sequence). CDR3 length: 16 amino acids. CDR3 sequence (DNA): TGTGCCAGCAGCCCAGACAGACAGGGGGCGCGAAATGAGCAGTTCTTC. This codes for CASSPDRQGARNEQFF.